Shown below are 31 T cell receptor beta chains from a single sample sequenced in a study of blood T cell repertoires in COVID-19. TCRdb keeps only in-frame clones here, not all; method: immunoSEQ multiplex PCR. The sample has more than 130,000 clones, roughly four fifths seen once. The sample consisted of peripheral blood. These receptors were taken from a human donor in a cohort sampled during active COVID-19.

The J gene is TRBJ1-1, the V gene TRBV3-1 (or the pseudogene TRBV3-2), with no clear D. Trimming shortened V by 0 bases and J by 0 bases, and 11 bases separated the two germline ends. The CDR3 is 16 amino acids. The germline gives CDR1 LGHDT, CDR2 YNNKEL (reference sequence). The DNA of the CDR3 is TGTGCCAGCAGCCAAGAACCCTACAGCATGAACACTGAAGCTTTCTTT. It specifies CASSQEPYSMNTEAFF.

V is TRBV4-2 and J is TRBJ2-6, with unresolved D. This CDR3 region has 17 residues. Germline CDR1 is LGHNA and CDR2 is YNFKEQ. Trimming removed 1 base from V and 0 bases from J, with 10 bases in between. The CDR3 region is CASSQASENSGANVLTF. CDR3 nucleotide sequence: TGTGCCAGCAGCCAAGCAAGCGAAAACTCTGGGGCCAACGTCCTGACTTTC.

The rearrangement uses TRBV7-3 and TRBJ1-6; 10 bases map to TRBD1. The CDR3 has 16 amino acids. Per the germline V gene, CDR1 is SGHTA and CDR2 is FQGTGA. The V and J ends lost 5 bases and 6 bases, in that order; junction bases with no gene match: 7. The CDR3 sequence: CASSETGGNANSPLHF. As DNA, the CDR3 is TGTGCCAGCAGCGAGACAGGGGGCAACGCTAATTCACCCCTCCACTTT.

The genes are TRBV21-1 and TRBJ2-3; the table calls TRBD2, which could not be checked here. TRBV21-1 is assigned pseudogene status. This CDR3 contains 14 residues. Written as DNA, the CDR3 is TGTGCCAGCATCGCGAGAAGACCGGATCCCTCGGGGGATTTT. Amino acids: CASIARRPDPSGDF.

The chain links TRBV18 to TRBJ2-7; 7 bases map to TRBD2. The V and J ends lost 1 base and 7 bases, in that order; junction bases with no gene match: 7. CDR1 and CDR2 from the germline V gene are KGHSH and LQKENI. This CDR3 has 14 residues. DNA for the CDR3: TGTGCCAGCTCACCACGGGATGCGGGAGTGGAGCAGTACTTC. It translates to CASSPRDAGVEQYF.

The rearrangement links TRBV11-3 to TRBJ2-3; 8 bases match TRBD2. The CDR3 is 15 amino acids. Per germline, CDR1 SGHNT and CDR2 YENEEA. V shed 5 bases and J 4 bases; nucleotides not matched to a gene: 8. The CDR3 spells CASSLGGGLADTQYF. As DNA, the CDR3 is TGTGCCAGCAGCCTCGGGGGGGGTCTCGCAGATACGCAGTATTTT.

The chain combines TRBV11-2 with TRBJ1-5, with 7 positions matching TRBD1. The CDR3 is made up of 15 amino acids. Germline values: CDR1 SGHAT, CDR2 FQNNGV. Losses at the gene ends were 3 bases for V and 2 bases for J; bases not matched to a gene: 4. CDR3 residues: CASSLGQRRNQPQHF. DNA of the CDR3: TGTGCCAGCAGCTTGGGACAGAGGCGCAATCAGCCCCAGCATTTT.

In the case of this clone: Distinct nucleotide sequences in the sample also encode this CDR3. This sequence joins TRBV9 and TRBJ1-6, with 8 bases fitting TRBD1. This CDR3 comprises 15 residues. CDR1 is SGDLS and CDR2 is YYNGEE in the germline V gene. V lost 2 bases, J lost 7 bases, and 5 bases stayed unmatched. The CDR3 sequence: CASSVGQGDNSPLHF. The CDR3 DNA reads TGTGCCAGCAGCGTTGGACAGGGAGACAATTCACCCCTCCACTTT.

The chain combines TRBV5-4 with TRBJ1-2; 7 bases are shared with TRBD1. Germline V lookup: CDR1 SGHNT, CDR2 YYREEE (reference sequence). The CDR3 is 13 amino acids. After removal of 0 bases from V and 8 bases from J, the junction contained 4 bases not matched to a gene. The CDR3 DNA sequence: TGTGCCAGCAGCTTGGAGGGGGCCGGGGGCTACACCTTC. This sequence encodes CASSLEGAGGYTF.

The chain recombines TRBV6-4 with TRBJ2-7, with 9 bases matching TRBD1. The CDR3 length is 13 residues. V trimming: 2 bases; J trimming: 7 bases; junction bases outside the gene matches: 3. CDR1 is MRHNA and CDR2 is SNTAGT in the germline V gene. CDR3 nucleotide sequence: TGTGCCAGCAGTGACGGACAGGGGTGGGAGCAGTACTTC. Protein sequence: CASSDGQGWEQYF.

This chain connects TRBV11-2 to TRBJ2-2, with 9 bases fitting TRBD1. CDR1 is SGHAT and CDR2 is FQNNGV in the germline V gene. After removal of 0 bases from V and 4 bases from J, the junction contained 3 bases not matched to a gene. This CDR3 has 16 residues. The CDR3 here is CASSLEGTGTTGELFF. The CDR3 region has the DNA TGTGCCAGCAGCTTAGAGGGGACAGGGACCACCGGGGAGCTGTTTTTT.

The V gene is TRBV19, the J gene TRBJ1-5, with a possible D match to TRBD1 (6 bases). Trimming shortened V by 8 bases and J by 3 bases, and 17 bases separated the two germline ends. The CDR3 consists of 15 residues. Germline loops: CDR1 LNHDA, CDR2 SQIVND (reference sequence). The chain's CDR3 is CASSPLGGDNQPQHF. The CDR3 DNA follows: TGTGCCAGTTCCCCTTTAGGGGGGGACAATCAGCCCCAGCATTTT.

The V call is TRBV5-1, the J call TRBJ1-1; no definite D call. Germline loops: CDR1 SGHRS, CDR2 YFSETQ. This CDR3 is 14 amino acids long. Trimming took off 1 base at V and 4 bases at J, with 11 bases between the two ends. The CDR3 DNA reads TGCGCCAGCAGCTTGTTAAGCGGTTCCACTGAAGCTTTCTTT. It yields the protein CASSLLSGSTEAFF.

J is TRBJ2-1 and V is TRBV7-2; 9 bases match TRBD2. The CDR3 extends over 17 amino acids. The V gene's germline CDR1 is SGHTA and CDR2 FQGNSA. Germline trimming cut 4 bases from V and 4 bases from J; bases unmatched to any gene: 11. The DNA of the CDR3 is TGTGCCAGCAGCTCCTTTCGGGGAGCGGGGGGTTACAATGAGCAGTTCTTC. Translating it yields CASSSFRGAGGYNEQFF.

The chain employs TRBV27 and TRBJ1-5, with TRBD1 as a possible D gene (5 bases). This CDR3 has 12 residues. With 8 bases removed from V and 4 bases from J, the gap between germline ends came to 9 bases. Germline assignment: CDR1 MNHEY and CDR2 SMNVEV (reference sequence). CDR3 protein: CASLDRNQPQHF. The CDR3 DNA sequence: TGTGCCAGCCTCGACAGAAATCAGCCCCAGCATTTT.

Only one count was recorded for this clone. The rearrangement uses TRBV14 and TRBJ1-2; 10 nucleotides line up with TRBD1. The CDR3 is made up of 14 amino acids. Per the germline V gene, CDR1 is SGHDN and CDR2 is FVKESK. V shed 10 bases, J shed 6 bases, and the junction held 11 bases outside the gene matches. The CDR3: CATSRDRGQHGYTF. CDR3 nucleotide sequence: TGTGCCACCTCACGGGACAGGGGTCAGCATGGCTACACCTTC.

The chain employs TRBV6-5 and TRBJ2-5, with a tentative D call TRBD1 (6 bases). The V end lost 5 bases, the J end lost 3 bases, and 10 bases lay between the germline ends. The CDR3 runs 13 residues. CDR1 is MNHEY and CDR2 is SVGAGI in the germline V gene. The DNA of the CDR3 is TGTGCCAGCAGTACCCGGACAGAAGAGACCCAGTACTTC. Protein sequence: CASSTRTEETQYF.

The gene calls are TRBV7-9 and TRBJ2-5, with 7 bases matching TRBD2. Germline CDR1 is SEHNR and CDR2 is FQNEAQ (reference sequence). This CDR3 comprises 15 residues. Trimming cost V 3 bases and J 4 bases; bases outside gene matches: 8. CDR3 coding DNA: TGTGCCAGCAGCTTCTTACCGGGAGGAGGAGAGACCCAGTACTTC. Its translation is CASSFLPGGGETQYF.

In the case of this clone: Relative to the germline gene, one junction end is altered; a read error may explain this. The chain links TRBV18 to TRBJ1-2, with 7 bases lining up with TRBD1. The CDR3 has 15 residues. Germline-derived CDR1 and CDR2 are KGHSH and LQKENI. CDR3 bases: TGTGCCAGCTCACCATCAGGCGGGGACAGAGGGGTACCAGGCTTC. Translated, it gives CASSPSGGDRGVPGF. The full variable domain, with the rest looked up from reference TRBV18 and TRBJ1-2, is NAGVMQNPRHLVRRRGQEARLRCSPMKGHSHVYWYRQLPEEGLKFMVYLQKENIIDESGMPKERFSAEFPKEGPSILRIQQVVRGDSAAYFCASSPSGGDRGVPGFGSGTRLTVV.

CDR3: CASRPQGLNSPLHF. CDR3 nucleotide sequence: TGTGCCAGTAGACCCCAGGGGCTAAATTCACCCCTCCACTTT. This chain connects TRBV19 to TRBJ1-6, with a weak D call TRBD1 (6 bases). The CDR3 extends over 14 amino acids. Germline V gives CDR1 LNHDA, CDR2 SQIVND (reference sequence). The V end was cut by 6 bases, the J end by 7 bases, with 13 bases between. The full variable domain, completed using reference TRBV19 and TRBJ1-6, is DGGITQSPKYLFRKEGQNVTLSCEQNLNHDAMYWYRQDPGQGLRLIYYSQIVNDFQKGDIAEGYSVSREKKESFPLTVTSAQKNPTAFYLCASRPQGLNSPLHFGNGTRLTVT.

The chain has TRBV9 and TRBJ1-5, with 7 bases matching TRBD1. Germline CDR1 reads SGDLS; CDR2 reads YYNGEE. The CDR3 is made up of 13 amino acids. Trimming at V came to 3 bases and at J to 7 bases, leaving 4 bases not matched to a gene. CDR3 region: CASSDAGGQPQHF. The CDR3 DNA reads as TGTGCCAGCAGCGACGCAGGGGGACAGCCCCAGCATTTT.

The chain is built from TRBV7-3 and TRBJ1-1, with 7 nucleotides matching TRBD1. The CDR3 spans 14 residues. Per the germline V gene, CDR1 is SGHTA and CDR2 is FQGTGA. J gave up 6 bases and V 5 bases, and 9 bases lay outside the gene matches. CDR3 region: CASSQTGTSAEAFF. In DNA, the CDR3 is TGTGCCAGCAGCCAGACAGGGACTAGCGCTGAAGCTTTCTTT.

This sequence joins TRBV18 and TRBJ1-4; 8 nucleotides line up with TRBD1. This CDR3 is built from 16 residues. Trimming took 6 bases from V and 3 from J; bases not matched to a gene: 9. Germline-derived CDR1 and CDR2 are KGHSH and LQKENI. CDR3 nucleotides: TGTGCCAGCTCTCGAGAGCAGGGGGCAGCTAATGAAAAACTGTTTTTT. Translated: CASSREQGAANEKLFF.

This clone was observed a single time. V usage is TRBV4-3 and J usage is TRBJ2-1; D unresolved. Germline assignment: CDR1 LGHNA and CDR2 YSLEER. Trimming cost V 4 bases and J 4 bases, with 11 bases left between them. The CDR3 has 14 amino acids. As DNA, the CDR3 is TGCGCCAGCAGCCGAGAGGTCAGTTACAATGAGCAGTTCTTC. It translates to CASSREVSYNEQFF.

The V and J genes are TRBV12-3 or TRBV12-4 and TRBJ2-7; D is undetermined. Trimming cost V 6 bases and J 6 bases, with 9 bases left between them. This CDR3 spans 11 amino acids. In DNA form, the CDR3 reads TGTGCCAGCAGCCTAGTGGGCGAGCAGTACTTC. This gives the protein CASSLVGEQYF.

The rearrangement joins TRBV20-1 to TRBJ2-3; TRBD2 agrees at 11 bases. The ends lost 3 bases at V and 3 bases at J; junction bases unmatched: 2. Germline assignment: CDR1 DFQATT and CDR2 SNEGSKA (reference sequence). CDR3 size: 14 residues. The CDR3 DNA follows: TGCAGTGCTAGTACTAGCGGGGGTACAGATACGCAGTATTTT. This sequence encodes CSASTSGGTDTQYF.

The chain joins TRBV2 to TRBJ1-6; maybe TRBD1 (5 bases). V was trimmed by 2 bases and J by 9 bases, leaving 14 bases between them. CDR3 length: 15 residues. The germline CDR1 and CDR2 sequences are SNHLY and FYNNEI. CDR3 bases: TGTGCCAGCAGTGAAACAGGAGTCATTGGTTCACCCCTCCACTTT. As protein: CASSETGVIGSPLHF.

The chain's CDR3 is CASTTVGGVGETQYF. DNA for the CDR3: TGTGCCAGTACCACCGTGGGCGGGGTTGGGGAGACCCAGTACTTC. The J gene is TRBJ2-5, the V gene TRBV19; D is perhaps TRBD2 (6 bases). The germline CDR1 and CDR2 sequences are LNHDA and SQIVND (reference sequence). V lost 7 bases and J lost 5, with 20 bases in between. CDR3 length equals 15 residues.

CDR3: CASSPDRGYEQYF. The CDR3 nucleotides are TGTGCCAGCAGCCCGGACAGGGGGTACGAGCAGTACTTC. The chain employs TRBV7-9 and TRBJ2-7; 10 bases align to TRBD1. The CDR3 runs to 13 residues. Germline V gene lookup returns CDR1 SEHNR and CDR2 FQNEAQ (reference sequence). Trimming at V came to 5 bases and at J to 4 bases, leaving 2 bases not matched to a gene.

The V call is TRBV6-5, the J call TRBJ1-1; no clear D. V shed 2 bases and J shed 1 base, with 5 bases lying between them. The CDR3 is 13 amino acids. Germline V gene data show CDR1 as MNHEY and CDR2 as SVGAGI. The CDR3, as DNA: TGTGCCAGCAGTTACACGGGGAACACTGAAGCTTTCTTT. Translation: CASSYTGNTEAFF.

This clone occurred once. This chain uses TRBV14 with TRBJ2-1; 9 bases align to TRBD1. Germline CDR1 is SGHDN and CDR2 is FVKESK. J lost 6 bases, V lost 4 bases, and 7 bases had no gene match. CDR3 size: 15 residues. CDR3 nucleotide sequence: TGTGCCAGCAGCCTGGGACAGGGTAGACGCAATGAGCAGTTCTTC. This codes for CASSLGQGRRNEQFF.